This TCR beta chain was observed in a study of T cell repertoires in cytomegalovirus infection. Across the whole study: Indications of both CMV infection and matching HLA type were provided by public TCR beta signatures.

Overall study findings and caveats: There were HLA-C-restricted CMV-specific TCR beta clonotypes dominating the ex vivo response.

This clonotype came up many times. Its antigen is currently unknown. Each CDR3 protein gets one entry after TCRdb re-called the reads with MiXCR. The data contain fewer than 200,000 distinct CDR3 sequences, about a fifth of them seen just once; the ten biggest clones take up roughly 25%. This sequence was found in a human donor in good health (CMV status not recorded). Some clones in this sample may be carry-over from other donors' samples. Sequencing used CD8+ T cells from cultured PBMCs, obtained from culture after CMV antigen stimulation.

The CDR3 DNA follows: TGTGCCAGCAGCCTGCGGGGCCCAAGCTCCTACAATGAGCAGTTCTTC. It specifies CASSLRGPSSYNEQFF. The chain has TRBV11-2 and TRBJ2-1; a possible D gene is TRBD2 (6 bases). This CDR3 has 16 amino acids. From germline, CDR1 is SGHAT and CDR2 FQNNGV. Trimming removed 5 bases at V and 0 bases at J, with 14 bases between.